The rows below give T cell receptor beta chains drawn from one sample of a study of blood T cell repertoires in COVID-19. TCRdb's copy holds only in-frame clones and misses some; the assay was immunoSEQ multiplex PCR. Of 150,000 to 200,000 clones listed, roughly nine tenths are singletons. Sequencing was done on a sample of peripheral blood. These receptors originate from a woman over 75 in a cohort sampled during active or convalescent COVID-19. Each CDR3 is given with its conserved first and last residue. Fields, in order: D gene, J gene, clone size, V gene, CDR3 protein, CDR3 DNA. The D gene is left open where the match is weak. Not all rows give a size; the values are once, few, many and, for expanded clones, a class.

>.|TRBJ1-2|.|TRBV28
CASSLGAGNYGYTF
TGTGCCAGCAGTTTAGGGGCGGGAAACTATGGCTACACCTTC
>TRBD2|TRBJ2-1|.|TRBV7-2
CASSLGGVGLAAYNEQFF
TGTGCCAGCAGCTTAGGAGGAGTGGGACTAGCGGCCTACAATGAGCAGTTCTTC
>.|TRBJ2-3|.|TRBV7-2
CASSLQGQGGDTQYF
TGTGCCAGCAGCTTACAGGGACAAGGTGGAGATACGCAGTATTTT
>.|TRBJ1-5|.|TRBV7-2
CASSYGVQGGQHF
TGTGCCAGCAGCTATGGGGTGCAGGGCGGCCAGCATTTT
>.|TRBJ1-5|.|TRBV12-3/TRBV12-4
CASSYRNQPQHF
TGTGCCAGCAGCTACAGGAATCAGCCCCAGCATTTT
>TRBD1|TRBJ1-2|.|TRBV3-1/TRBV3-2
CASSPIRDRGLGYTF
TGTGCCAGCAGCCCGATTCGGGACAGGGGGCTTGGCTACACCTTC
>.|TRBJ1-5|.|TRBV6-6
CASTLRGGFRQPQHF
TGTGCCAGCACCCTCCGGGGGGGCTTTAGGCAGCCCCAGCATTTT
>.|TRBJ1-5|.|TRBV6-2/TRBV6-3
CASSRGGGQPQHF
TGTGCCAGCAGTAGAGGAGGTGGGCAGCCCCAGCATTTT
>.|TRBJ1-1|once|TRBV6-5
CATSRPTGNTEAFF
TGTGCCACCAGTCGCCCCACTGGGAACACTGAAGCTTTCTTT
>.|TRBJ2-1|.|TRBV11-2
CASSQIRGGAYNEQFF
TGTGCCAGCAGCCAAATCCGAGGGGGAGCCTACAATGAGCAGTTCTTC
>TRBD1|TRBJ1-2|.|TRBV2
CASRSGQGVYGYTF
TGTGCCAGCAGATCGGGGCAGGGGGTATATGGCTACACCTTC
>TRBD2|TRBJ2-1|.|TRBV7-7
CASSGGLAGANEQFF
TGTGCCAGCAGCGGAGGACTAGCGGGAGCTAATGAGCAGTTCTTC
>.|TRBJ1-2|.|TRBV10-2
CASSERATNYGYTF
TGCGCCAGCAGTGAAAGAGCTACTAACTATGGCTACACCTTC
>.|TRBJ2-2|.|TRBV2
CASSQGLGELFF
TGTGCCAGCAGCCAGGGGCTCGGGGAGCTGTTTTTT
>TRBD1|TRBJ1-5|few|TRBV7-8
CASSRDSHSNQPQHF
TGTGCCAGCAGCCGGGACAGCCATAGCAATCAGCCCCAGCATTTT
>.|TRBJ2-5|.|TRBV3-1/TRBV3-2
CASSQRANEETQYF
TGTGCCAGCAGCCAACGTGCTAATGAAGAGACCCAGTACTTC
>TRBD1|TRBJ1-3|.|TRBV5-1
CASSNRDRGGNTIYF
TGCGCCAGCAGCAACAGGGACAGGGGTGGAAACACCATATATTTT
>TRBD1|TRBJ2-2|.|TRBV5-1
CASSPQGADTGELFF
TGCGCCAGCAGCCCGCAGGGGGCCGACACCGGGGAGCTGTTTTTT
>TRBD1|TRBJ1-6|few|TRBV7-2
CASSLVFGQEDSPLHF
TGTGCCAGCAGCTTAGTTTTTGGACAGGAGGATTCACCCCTCCACTTT
>.|TRBJ1-3|once|TRBV30
CALSFSGNTIYF
TGTGCCTTGAGCTTCTCTGGAAACACCATATATTTT
>.|TRBJ2-1|.|TRBV5-6
CASSLPGPNEQFF
TGTGCCAGCAGCTTGCCGGGTCCCAATGAGCAGTTCTTC
>TRBD2|TRBJ2-3|.|TRBV11-2
CASSWTSGGRVSTDTQYF
TGTGCCAGCAGCTGGACTAGCGGGGGACGGGTTAGCACAGATACGCAGTATTTT
>.|TRBJ1-6|.|TRBV5-1
CASSSDRTMDSPLHF
TGCGCCAGCAGCTCCGATAGGACAATGGATTCACCCCTCCACTTT
>TRBD1|TRBJ2-7|.|TRBV2
CASSGQGLGYEQYF
TGTGCCAGCAGTGGACAGGGTCTGGGGTACGAGCAGTACTTC
>TRBD2|TRBJ2-5|.|TRBV7-2
CASSTSGTSWETQYF
TGTGCCAGCAGCACATCCGGGACTAGCTGGGAGACCCAGTACTTC
>TRBD2|TRBJ2-2|.|TRBV7-7
CASSLKLAGPTGELFF
TGTGCTAGCAGCTTAAAACTAGCGGGCCCCACCGGGGAGCTGTTTTTT
>TRBD1|TRBJ2-7|.|TRBV13
CASSLEQGVGEQYF
TGTGCCAGCAGCTTAGAACAGGGGGTCGGCGAGCAGTACTTC
>.|TRBJ1-5|.|TRBV4-2
CASSQEGEARNQPQHF
TGTGCCAGCAGCCAAGAGGGAGAAGCACGTAATCAGCCCCAGCATTTT
>TRBD2|TRBJ2-2|.|TRBV19
CATKSGTSVTGELFF
TGTGCCACTAAGTCCGGGACTAGCGTCACCGGGGAGCTGTTTTTT
>.|TRBJ2-4|few|TRBV5-1
CASSVYPGDIQYF
TGCGCCAGCAGCGTCTATCCGGGGGACATTCAGTACTTC
>.|TRBJ1-2|.|TRBV2
CASRGGRGANYGYTF
TGTGCCAGCAGGGGCGGGCGGGGGGCTAACTATGGCTACACCTTC
>.|TRBJ2-5|.|TRBV21-1
CASSPRDSLQETQYF
TGTGCCAGCAGCCCAAGGGACAGCTTACAAGAGACCCAGTACTTC
>.|TRBJ2-2|.|TRBV9
CASTLSGNTGELFF
TGTGCCAGCACCCTTAGCGGAAACACCGGGGAGCTGTTTTTT
>TRBD2|TRBJ2-7|.|TRBV6-2/TRBV6-3
CASSYSIPATSGETYEQYF
TGTGCCAGCAGTTACTCGATCCCCGCGACTAGCGGGGAAACCTACGAGCAGTACTTC
>.|TRBJ2-1|.|TRBV27
CASSLSPLTYNEQFF
TGTGCCAGCAGTTTAAGCCCCCTCACCTACAATGAGCAGTTCTTC
>TRBD1|TRBJ1-1|.|TRBV28
CASKADRVTEAFF
TGTGCCAGCAAGGCGGACAGGGTAACTGAAGCTTTCTTT
>TRBD1|TRBJ1-5|.|TRBV3-1/TRBV3-2
CASSQVTGAEPQHF
TGTGCCAGCAGCCAGGTTACAGGGGCGGAGCCCCAGCATTTT
>TRBD1|TRBJ2-1|.|TRBV6-5
CASSYWTGDSYNEQFF
TGTGCCAGCAGTTACTGGACAGGCGACTCCTACAATGAGCAGTTCTTC
>TRBD1|TRBJ1-5|once|TRBV6-2/TRBV6-3
CASSYSGTGNQPQHF
TGTGCCAGCAGTTACTCCGGGACAGGGAATCAGCCCCAGCATTTT
>.|TRBJ1-5|.|TRBV21-1
CATHDGFCVQSPQHF
TGTGCCACCCACGACGGGTTTTGCGTTCAATCTCCCCAGCATTTT
>TRBD1|TRBJ1-2|.|TRBV29-1
CSGGEGTGSYGYTF
TGCAGCGGGGGCGAGGGGACAGGCTCTTATGGCTACACCTTC
>.|TRBJ1-3|.|TRBV5-1
CASSLTGPGNTIYF
TGCGCCAGCAGCTTAACAGGTCCAGGAAACACCATATATTTT
>TRBD1|TRBJ2-3|.|TRBV2
CASIHRGITDTQYF
TGTGCCAGCATCCACAGGGGAATCACAGATACGCAGTATTTT
>TRBD2|TRBJ2-7|.|TRBV11-2
CASSSGVLAGGTYEQYF
TGTGCCAGCAGCTCCGGGGTCCTAGCGGGGGGAACCTACGAGCAGTACTTC
>TRBD1|TRBJ2-1|.|TRBV3-1/TRBV3-2
CASSQDPGQGAYEQFF
TGTGCCAGCAGCCAAGACCCTGGACAGGGGGCCTATGAGCAGTTCTTC
>TRBD2|TRBJ2-3|.|TRBV2
CASKVGGGVLDTQYF
TGTGCCAGCAAGGTTGGCGGGGGGGTTTTAGATACGCAGTATTTT
>TRBD1|TRBJ1-2|once|TRBV27
CASSLSWGQGNYGYTF
TGTGCCAGCAGTTTATCGTGGGGACAGGGGAACTATGGCTACACCTTC
>TRBD1|TRBJ1-4|.|TRBV28
CAALDRGEKLFF
TGTGCCGCCCTAGACAGGGGTGAAAAACTGTTTTTT
>.|TRBJ2-1|.|TRBV9
CASNSHSDNEQFF
TGTGCCAGCAACAGCCATTCCGACAATGAGCAGTTCTTC
>.|TRBJ2-7|.|TRBV21-1
CASSKGPYGGETYEQYF
TGTGCCAGCAGCAAAGGACCCTACGGGGGTGAGACCTACGAGCAGTACTTC
>TRBD1|TRBJ1-2|.|TRBV27
CASSTGQAHGYTF
TGTGCCAGCAGTACGGGACAGGCGCATGGCTACACCTTC
>TRBD2|TRBJ2-5|.|TRBV5-4
CASSTASGGYQETQYF
TGTGCCAGCAGCACGGCTTCGGGGGGGTACCAAGAGACCCAGTACTTC
>.|TRBJ2-4|.|TRBV6-1
CASSDMAIQYF
TGTGCCAGCAGTGATATGGCCATTCAGTACTTC
>.|TRBJ2-1|.|TRBV7-6
CASSLGAEGYNEQFF
TGTGCCAGCAGCTTAGGGGCAGAGGGATACAATGAGCAGTTCTTC
>TRBD1|TRBJ1-2|.|TRBV5-6
CASSSARTGQGGYTF
TGTGCCAGCAGCTCAGCTAGGACAGGGCAGGGGGGCTACACCTTC
>.|TRBJ2-5|.|TRBV6-4
CASSDGQGPQETQYF
TGTGCCAGCAGTGATGGACAAGGCCCACAAGAGACCCAGTACTTC
>TRBD2|TRBJ2-2|.|TRBV5-4
CASSAGLARNTGELFF
TGTGCCAGCAGCGCCGGACTAGCGAGGAACACCGGGGAGCTGTTTTTT
>.|TRBJ1-2|once|TRBV27
CAIPPVAGVNLWYGYTF
TGTGCCATTCCGCCTGTGGCAGGGGTCAACCTATGGTACGGCTACACCTTC
>TRBD1|TRBJ2-7|.|TRBV5-1
CASSPDRAGDEQYF
TGCGCCAGCAGCCCGGACAGGGCCGGGGACGAGCAGTACTTC
>TRBD1|TRBJ1-5|.|TRBV28
CASSSPDRSYQPQHF
TGTGCCAGCAGTTCCCCGGACAGGTCATATCAGCCCCAGCATTTT